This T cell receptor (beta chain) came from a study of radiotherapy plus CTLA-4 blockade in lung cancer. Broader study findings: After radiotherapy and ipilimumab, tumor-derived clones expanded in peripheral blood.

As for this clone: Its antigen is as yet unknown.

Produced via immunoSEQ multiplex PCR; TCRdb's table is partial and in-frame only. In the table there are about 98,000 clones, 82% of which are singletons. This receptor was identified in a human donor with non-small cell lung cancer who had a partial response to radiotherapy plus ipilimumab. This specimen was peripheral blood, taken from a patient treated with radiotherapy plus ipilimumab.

Written as DNA, the CDR3 is TGTGCCAGCGGGCGACTAGCGGGAGCGGGCGAGCAGTACTTC. Protein sequence: CASGRLAGAGEQYF. V usage is TRBV14 and J usage is TRBJ2-7, with 12 bases lining up with TRBD2. J lost 6 bases, V lost 8 bases, and 8 bases had no gene match. The CDR3 extends over 14 amino acids. Germline V gives CDR1 SGHDN, CDR2 FVKESK.